Below, 18 T cell receptor beta chains from the same sample are listed, as sequenced in a study of T cells in Graves' hyperthyroidism and ophthalmopathy. RNA transcripts gave rise to amplified TCR beta CDR3 regions. Carried out on the TCR CDR3, a first-round RT-PCR used the HTBI primer set. TCRdb fed the multiplex PCR reads into MiXCR, producing one record per CDR3 protein. This sample carries fewer than 700,000 distinct CDR3 sequences, 17% of them seen once, and the ten largest clones take roughly a sixth. What was sequenced was blood. These receptors were obtained from a woman aged 18-29 years with Graves' ophthalmopathy.

In its sample, this clonotype was seen many times. This sequence joins TRBV12-3 or TRBV12-4 and TRBJ2-7; 9 positions agree with TRBD1. The V and J ends lost 7 bases and 2 bases, in that order; junction bases with no gene match: 12. CDR3 length: 16 amino acids. This CDR3 reads CASTSPGTGKAYEQYF. The CDR3 nucleotides are TGTGCCAGCACCTCTCCCGGGACAGGGAAGGCCTACGAGCAGTACTTC.

This clonotype was observed once. This chain uses TRBV7-3 with TRBJ2-6; possibly TRBD1 or TRBD2 for D (5 bases each). Germline values: CDR1 SGHTA, CDR2 FQGTGA. This CDR3 has 18 residues. V was cut by 5 bases and J by 1 base, with 18 bases left in between. This CDR3 is CASSTSGRPGSGANVLTF. The DNA for the CDR3 is TGTGCCAGCAGCACCTCGGGACGCCCGGGTTCTGGGGCCAACGTCCTGACTTTC.

This clonotype was seen repeatedly, ten times or more. CDR3 nucleotides: TGTGCCAGCAGCAGACCGACAGGGGCGAGCACCGGGGAGCTGTTTTTT. Translated: CASSRPTGASTGELFF. This rearrangement joins TRBV6-1 to TRBJ2-2, with 8 nucleotides matching TRBD1. V lost 6 bases and J lost 4; bases outside the gene matches: 10. Germline V gives CDR1 MNHNS, CDR2 SASEGT. This CDR3 comprises 16 residues.

This clonotype has ten or more counts. The rearrangement uses TRBV6-2 or TRBV6-3 and TRBJ2-1, with D possibly called TRBD1 or TRBD2 (5 bases each). The CDR3 extends over 14 amino acids. Germline values: CDR1 MNHEY, CDR2 SVGEGT. V lost 2 bases, J lost 7 bases, and 12 bases lay in between. The CDR3 spells CASSYGTGYNEQFF. The DNA for the CDR3 is TGTGCCAGCAGTTACGGGACCGGGTATAATGAGCAGTTCTTC.

This clonotype came up a few times. The rearrangement uses TRBV29-1 and TRBJ2-7; the D gene is possibly TRBD2 (6 bases). CDR1 SQVTM and CDR2 ANQGSEA come from the germline V gene. V lost 4 bases and J lost 5, with 9 bases in between. This CDR3 spans 11 amino acids. CDR3 coding DNA: TGCAGCGTTGGTGGAGGGAACGAGCAGTACTTC. As protein: CSVGGGNEQYF.

Of note for this clonotype: One junction end does not reproduce the germline sequence, and a read error may be involved. The chain uses TRBV7-9 and TRBJ2-2; D is possibly TRBD1 (5 bases). This CDR3 has 12 amino acids. In germline, CDR1 is SEHNR, CDR2 FQNEAQ (reference sequence). The CDR3 DNA reads as TGCTGTGGGCAGGGTAACACCGGGGAGCTGTTTTTT. Protein product: CCGQGNTGELFF. Supplemented by reference TRBV7-9 and TRBJ2-2, the full variable domain reads DTGVSQNPRHKITKRGQNVTFRCDPISEHNRLYWYRQTLGQGPEFLTYFQNEAQLEKSRLLSDRFSAERPKGSFSTLEIQRTEQGDSAMYLCCGQGNTGELFFGEGSRLTVL.

Ten or more counts support this clonotype. V and J are TRBV28 and TRBJ1-2; D might be TRBD1 (5 bases). The germline gives CDR1 MDHEN, CDR2 SYDVKM. The V end lost 6 bases, the J end lost 6 bases, and 29 bases lay between the germline ends. CDR3 size: 18 residues. CDR3 loop: CASRSRFSVGREGNGYTF. The CDR3 DNA is TGTGCCAGCAGGTCAAGATTTAGTGTTGGCAGGGAAGGAAATGGCTACACCTTC.

The chain recombines TRBV4-1 with TRBJ1-2, with 7 bases aligning to TRBD1. Germline V gene sequence: CDR1 MGHRA, CDR2 YSYEKL. J lost 4 bases, V lost 4 bases, and 6 bases had no gene match. CDR3 size: 14 residues. The CDR3 spells CASSPETGSYGYTF. The CDR3 nucleotides read TGCGCCAGCAGCCCCGAGACAGGGTCCTATGGCTACACCTTC.

This clonotype occurred many times. J is TRBJ1-1 and V is TRBV5-8; D unresolved. Per the germline V gene, CDR1 is SGHTS and CDR2 is YDEGEE. Trimming shortened V by 9 bases and J by 4 bases, and 19 bases separated the two germline ends. The CDR3 extends over 14 amino acids. CDR3 sequence: CAIHGKGHITEAFF. The CDR3 bases are TGTGCCATCCACGGAAAGGGCCATATCACTGAAGCTTTCTTT. The whole variable domain, filled in from reference TRBV5-8 and TRBJ1-1, reads EAGVTQSPTHLIKTRGQQATLRCSPISGHTSVYWYQQALGLGLQFLLWYDEGEERNRGNFPPRFSGRQFPNYSSELNVNALELEDSALYLCAIHGKGHITEAFFGQGTRLTVV.

This clonotype was seen at least ten times. The chain couples TRBV20-1 to TRBJ1-2; 9 nucleotides align to TRBD1. Per germline, CDR1 DFQATT and CDR2 SNEGSKA (reference sequence). The V and J ends lost 8 bases and 3 bases, in that order; junction bases with no gene match: 10. This CDR3 has 14 residues. The CDR3 coding sequence is TGCAGTCCTATACCGGGACAGGGAGACTATGGCTACACCTTC. Its translation is CSPIPGQGDYGYTF.

V and J are TRBV6-2 or TRBV6-3 and TRBJ1-1, with TRBD1 identical over 8 bases. Germline V gene sequence: CDR1 MNHEY, CDR2 SVGEGT. This CDR3 spans 15 amino acids. V was pared by 5 bases and J by 6 bases, with 11 bases of the junction left unmatched. DNA for the CDR3: TGTGCCAGCAGTGACACGGGCAGGGGGCACTCTGAAGCTTTCTTT. Protein: CASSDTGRGHSEAFF.

The V and J genes are TRBV6-1 and TRBJ1-2; possibly TRBD1 for D (5 bases). In germline, CDR1 is MNHNS, CDR2 SASEGT. CDR3 size: 15 residues. V gave up 6 bases and J gave up 0 bases, with 14 bases separating them. CDR3 DNA sequence: TGTGCCAGCAGCCGACAGTCTTACTCTAACTATGGCTACACCTTC. The encoded protein is CASSRQSYSNYGYTF.

V gene TRBV5-4 combines with J gene TRBJ2-2, with D uncertain. This CDR3 contains 16 residues. The V gene lost 0 bases and the J gene lost 1 base, with 10 bases spanning the gap. Germline V gene sequence: CDR1 SGHNT, CDR2 YYREEE (reference sequence). In DNA form, the CDR3 reads TGTGCCAGCAGCTTGGAATCAGGTTGGAACACCGGGGAGCTGTTTTTT. Protein product: CASSLESGWNTGELFF. Complete variable domain (other parts from reference TRBV5-4 and TRBJ2-2): ETGVTQSPTHLIKTRGQQVTLRCSSQSGHNTVSWYQQALGQGPQFIFQYYREEENGRGNFPPRFSGLQFPNYSSELNVNALELDDSALYLCASSLESGWNTGELFFGEGSRLTVL.

Many counts were recorded for this clonotype. The V call is TRBV20-1, the J call TRBJ2-7; a possible D gene is TRBD1 (6 bases). V was shortened by 1 base and J by 6 bases, with 22 bases between the two germline ends. The CDR3 extends over 16 amino acids. Germline CDR1 reads DFQATT; CDR2 reads SNEGSKA (reference sequence). CDR3 bases: TGCAGTGCTAGAGGGGACCGGGACACGGATATTCTCGAGCAGTACTTC. Amino acids: CSARGDRDTDILEQYF.

The rearrangement uses TRBV7-6 and TRBJ1-1, with 9 positions matching TRBD1. With 5 bases clipped from V and 4 bases from J, the junction kept 5 bases outside the gene matches. The germline V gene encodes CDR1 SGHVS and CDR2 FNYEAQ. The CDR3 consists of 14 residues. The CDR3: CASSEDRGPTEAFF. For the CDR3, the DNA is TGTGCCAGCAGCGAGGACAGGGGTCCCACTGAAGCTTTCTTT.

The chain carries TRBV19 and TRBJ2-3; 8 bases are shared with TRBD2. From germline, CDR1 is LNHDA and CDR2 SQIVND (reference sequence). The CDR3 length is 15 residues. V lost 7 bases to trimming and J lost 3 bases; unmatched junction nucleotides: 9. The CDR3 bases are TGTGCCAGTATGGACGGGACTAGAAGTACAGATACGCAGTATTTT. This gives the protein CASMDGTRSTDTQYF.

The chain joins TRBV6-2 or TRBV6-3 to TRBJ1-2; TRBD1 aligns across 8 bases. In germline, CDR1 is MNHEY, CDR2 SVGEGT. Losses at the gene ends were 6 bases for V and 5 bases for J; bases not matched to a gene: 5. The CDR3 totals 13 residues. The DNA for the CDR3 is TGTGCCAGCAGATCAACAGGGGGTTATGGCTACACCTTC. Residues: CASRSTGGYGYTF.

This clonotype was found a few times. One end of the junction fails to match germline, which may point to a read error. The CDR3 DNA sequence: TGCGGTGCCGAGGGGGGTAACTATGGCTACACCTTC. Translation gives CGAEGGNYGYTF. The chain employs TRBV20-1 and TRBJ1-2, with D perhaps TRBD1 (6 bases). The CDR3 is made up of 12 amino acids. CDR1 is DFQATT and CDR2 is SNEGSKA in the germline V gene (reference sequence).